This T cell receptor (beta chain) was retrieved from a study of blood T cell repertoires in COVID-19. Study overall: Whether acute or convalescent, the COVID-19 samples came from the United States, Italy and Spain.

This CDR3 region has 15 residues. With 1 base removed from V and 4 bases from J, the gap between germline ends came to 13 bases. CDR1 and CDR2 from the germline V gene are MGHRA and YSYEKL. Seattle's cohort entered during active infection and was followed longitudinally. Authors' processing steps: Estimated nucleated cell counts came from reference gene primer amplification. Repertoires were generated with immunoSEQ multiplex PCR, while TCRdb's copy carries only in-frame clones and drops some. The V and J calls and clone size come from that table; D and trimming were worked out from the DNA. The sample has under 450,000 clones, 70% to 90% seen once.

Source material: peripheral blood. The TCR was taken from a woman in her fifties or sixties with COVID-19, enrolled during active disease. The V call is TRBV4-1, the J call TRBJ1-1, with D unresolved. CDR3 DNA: TGCGCCAGCAGCCAAGCCTCCAGCCCGGGCACTGAAGCTTTCTTT. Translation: CASSQASSPGTEAFF.